This T cell receptor beta chain stems from a study of memory CD4+ T cells and cytomegalovirus serostatus. Study-wide context: This sample comes from healthy Belgian adults, under 10 CMV seropositive, roughly 22 seronegative.

The sort gate was single viable CD3+CD4+CD8-CD45RO+ cells for memory CD4+ T cells. The V gene's germline CDR1 is SGDLS and CDR2 YYNGEE. V lost 0 bases, J lost 0 bases, and 9 bases lay in between. The CDR3 is 15 residues long. The repertoire was sequenced with immunoSEQ multiplex PCR; TCRdb's copy has only in-frame clones and lacks some. Among approximately 46,000 clones listed, 77% were seen once. This clone was found once. The rearrangement joins TRBV9 to TRBJ1-1; no clear D. The source of this sequence is an adult in good health and CMV-seronegative. The sequencing sample was made of memory CD4+ T cells from blood. CDR3 sequence (DNA): TGTGCCAGCAGCGTAGAGGCAGGCATGAACACTGAAGCTTTCTTT. Its translation: CASSVEAGMNTEAFF.